The T cell receptor (beta chain) under discussion was sequenced for a study of T cells after yellow fever vaccination. Study background: In the case of low-cell-number fractions, SMART-Seq v4 Ultra Low Input was used for preparation.

CDR3 size: 13 residues. Between the trimmed V and J ends, which lost 9 bases and 1 base, there was a span of 12 bases. Production of TCR cDNA was by 5'RACE template switching, which also added a universal primer site and UMIs. TCRdb re-derived calls from the 5' RACE reads in MiXCR, one entry per CDR3 protein. The sample holds roughly 520,000 distinct CDR3 sequences, about a fifth seen once. The sample in question was PBMCs, obtained roughly 20 days after the first yellow fever vaccination. The sequence was obtained from a man aged 18-30 years who received the YFV17D yellow fever vaccine. V is TRBV12-3 or TRBV12-4 and J is TRBJ1-1; unclear D gene. CDR3 DNA: TGTGCCAGTCGGGCAACTCAGAACACTGAAGCTTTCTTT. Protein product: CASRATQNTEAFF.